The 14 T cell receptor beta chains presented below share a single source sample, sequenced in a study of T cell responses to AZD1222 COVID-19 vaccine. TCRdb keeps only in-frame clones here, not all; method: immunoSEQ multiplex PCR. The sample lists about 75,000 clones, about 91% occurring once. Source: peripheral blood, taken 28 days after the second dose of the MenACWY control vaccine. These receptors were taken from an adult who received the MenACWY meningococcal vaccine as a control.

The DNA for the CDR3 is TGTGCCAGCAGCGCTACGGGACTACACACAGATACGCAGTATTTT. Translating gives CASSATGLHTDTQYF. J is TRBJ2-3 and V is TRBV2, with 7 positions matching TRBD2. Germline trimming cut 6 bases from V and 2 bases from J; bases unmatched to any gene: 8. Germline CDR1 is SNHLY and CDR2 is FYNNEI. There are 15 residues in the CDR3.

The V call is TRBV2, the J call TRBJ2-5; 9 nucleotides align to TRBD1. The CDR3 is 14 residues long. Trimming took 9 bases from V and 2 from J; bases not matched to a gene: 7. Germline-derived CDR1 and CDR2 are SNHLY and FYNNEI. CDR3 nucleotide sequence: TGTGCCAGTGGGGACAGGGCAAGGCAAGAGACCCAGTACTTC. Amino acid sequence: CASGDRARQETQYF. Together with reference TRBV2 and TRBJ2-5, the CDR3 gives the full variable domain: EPEVTQTPSHQVTQMGQEVILRCVPISNHLYFYWYRQILGQKVEFLVSFYNNEISEKSEIFDDQFSVERPDGSNFTLKIRSTKLEDSAMYFCASGDRARQETQYFGPGTRLLVL.

This CDR3 reads CASSQSGGQGADTQYF. The DNA of the CDR3 is TGTGCCAGCAGCCAATCAGGCGGACAGGGGGCAGATACGCAGTATTTT. V gene TRBV16 combines with J gene TRBJ2-3, with TRBD1 identical over 10 bases. The CDR3 is 16 residues long. After removal of 0 bases from V and 4 bases from J, the junction contained 4 bases not matched to a gene. Germline V CDR1 and CDR2: KGHSY, FQNENV.

This sequence joins TRBV18 and TRBJ2-6; D may be TRBD2 (5 bases). This CDR3 is built from 15 residues. V gave up 1 base and J gave up 9 bases, with 13 bases separating them. Germline-derived CDR1 and CDR2 are KGHSH and LQKENI. For the CDR3, the DNA is TGTGCCAGCTCACCACGCCTGGTCGAGGGCAACGTCCTGACTTTC. This codes for CASSPRLVEGNVLTF.

The chain carries TRBV7-8 and TRBJ1-2; D ambiguous. The CDR3 runs 15 residues. V lost 4 bases to trimming and J lost 0 bases, with 12 bases between them. Per the germline V gene, CDR1 is SGHVS and CDR2 is FQNEAQ. The CDR3 nucleotides are TGTGCCAGCAGCTACCTCGGCGCCTCTAACTATGGCTACACCTTC. Encoded protein: CASSYLGASNYGYTF.

This chain uses TRBV3-1 (or the pseudogene TRBV3-2) with TRBJ2-7; D gene ambiguous. The CDR3 sequence is 12 residues long. CDR1 is LGHDT, CDR2 YNNKEL, per germline (reference sequence). Trimming took 6 bases from V and 1 from J, leaving 7 bases between them. The CDR3 nucleotides read TGTGCCAGCAGGGGCAATTCCTACGAGCAGTACTTC. This translates into CASRGNSYEQYF.

The chain combines TRBV2 with TRBJ1-4; 7 nucleotides agree with TRBD1. CDR1 is SNHLY and CDR2 is FYNNEI in the germline V gene. The CDR3 is 14 amino acids. Trimming took 6 bases from V and 3 from J; bases not matched to a gene: 4. The CDR3 sequence is CASRADRPNEKLFF. DNA for the CDR3: TGTGCCAGCAGGGCGGACAGGCCTAATGAAAAACTGTTTTTT.

The chain uses TRBV5-4 and TRBJ2-3; D is possibly TRBD1 or TRBD2 (5 bases each). This CDR3 region has 15 residues. Trimming removed 4 bases at V and 5 bases at J, with 17 bases between. Germline assignment: CDR1 SGHNT and CDR2 YYREEE (reference sequence). The CDR3 nucleotides are TGTGCCAGCAGCCTGGGGGTCCTAGAGGGAGATACGCAGTATTTT. Translated, it gives CASSLGVLEGDTQYF.

The rearrangement links TRBV27 to TRBJ2-2, with D perhaps matching TRBD1 (6 bases). The length of the CDR3 is 14 residues. Germline CDR1 reads MNHEY; CDR2 reads SMNVEV (reference sequence). Trimming removed 6 bases from V and 5 bases from J, with 13 bases in between. CDR3 sequence: CASRIRQGTGELFF. CDR3 in DNA: TGTGCCAGCAGGATCAGGCAGGGGACCGGGGAGCTGTTTTTT.

The chain joins TRBV29-1 to TRBJ2-3; no definite D call. CDR3 length: 12 residues. The V end was cut by 6 bases, the J end by 2 bases, with 9 bases between. Germline CDR1 and CDR2: SQVTM and ANQGSEA. The CDR3 sequence: CSVLQNTDTQYF. The CDR3 nucleotides read TGCAGCGTGCTACAGAACACAGATACGCAGTATTTT.

The chain links TRBV9 to TRBJ1-1; D possibly corresponds to TRBD1 (6 bases). The CDR3 loop spans 14 amino acids. The germline V gene has CDR1 SGDLS and CDR2 YYNGEE. The V gene lost 4 bases and the J gene lost 0 bases, with 10 bases spanning the gap. CDR3 in amino acids: CASSLRQVNTEAFF. The CDR3 DNA reads as TGTGCCAGCAGCTTGAGACAGGTGAACACTGAAGCTTTCTTT.

The V and J genes are TRBV4-1 and TRBJ1-4; unclear D gene. With 2 bases removed from V and 0 bases from J, the gap between germline ends came to 7 bases. The CDR3 consists of 15 residues. Looked up from germline, CDR1 is MGHRA and CDR2 is YSYEKL. The DNA of the CDR3 is TGCGCCAGCAGCCAATTGAAAACAACTAATGAAAAACTGTTTTTT. Translation gives CASSQLKTTNEKLFF.

CDR3: CASSWRLDSQNEKLFF. The DNA for the CDR3 is TGTGCCAGCAGTTGGAGGCTCGACAGCCAGAATGAAAAACTGTTTTTT. The gene calls are TRBV28 and TRBJ1-4; tentative D call: TRBD1 (5 bases). This CDR3 region has 16 residues. The V end lost 4 bases, the J end lost 5 bases, and 17 bases lay between the germline ends. Per germline, CDR1 MDHEN and CDR2 SYDVKM.

This chain joins TRBV28 and TRBJ1-1; 9 nucleotides agree with TRBD1. Germline CDR1 is MDHEN and CDR2 is SYDVKM. V gave up 3 bases and J gave up 5 bases; unmatched junction bases: 4. The CDR3 consists of 14 residues. CDR3 sequence reads: CASSFTGGATEAFF. CDR3 nucleotide sequence: TGTGCCAGCAGTTTCACAGGGGGCGCGACTGAAGCTTTCTTT.